These T cell receptor beta chains were read from a single sample in a study of human T cells and chemical hapten exposure. TCRdb used MiXCR to reprocess the RACE reads, holding one entry per CDR3 protein. Of around 120,000 distinct CDR3 sequences in the sample, approximately 15% are singletons; the top ten hold approximately 2.8%. Source: whole blood, taken in connection with sensitization to the hapten diphenylcyclopropenone (DPC). The origin of the receptors is a young woman with alopecia areata. Some clones in this sample may be carry-over from other donors' samples. Each CDR3 is given with its conserved first and last residue. A D gene is named only where the DNA matches it firmly. Some rows mark clone size as missing; the rest say once, few, many or name a class of expanded clone.

DNA,CDR3,size,D,V,J
TGTGCCAGCAGCTACGGGACAGGGGAAGGCTACACCTTC,CASSYGTGEGYTF,many,TRBD1,TRBV7-3,TRBJ1-2
TGCAGCGTTGAAAGCACAGATACGCAGTATTTT,CSVESTDTQYF,many,-,TRBV29-1,TRBJ2-3
TGTGCCAGCAGCCTTCGGACATCCAGAGAAGATACGCAGTATTTT,CASSLRTSREDTQYF,-,-,TRBV14,TRBJ2-3
TGCAGCGCGCGGACAGCTAGCAATCAGCCCCAGCATTTT,CSARTASNQPQHF,-,-,TRBV29-1,TRBJ1-5
TGTGCCAGCAGCTTGGCCGACTGGCCAACCCTATATACCCGCCGGAACATTCAGTACTTC,CASSLADWPTLYTRRNIQYF,-,-,TRBV11-3,TRBJ2-4
TGTGCCAGCTCACCTCGGCAGGAGGGAGGCTACACCTTC,CASSPRQEGGYTF,many,-,TRBV18,TRBJ1-2
TGTGCCAGCAGCCCTCCGACAGGCCACACTGAAGCTTTCTTT,CASSPPTGHTEAFF,many,-,TRBV7-9,TRBJ1-1
TGTGCCAGTAGGGACGGGTTGACGGATCATGGCTACACCTTC,CASRDGLTDHGYTF,many,-,TRBV19,TRBJ1-2
TGTGCCAGCAGCCGCGGACAGGGGGGGACCTACGAGCAGTACTTC,CASSRGQGGTYEQYF,many,TRBD1,TRBV3-1,TRBJ2-7
TGTGCCAGCAGATTCACGAGGACGGGGTGGGACACCGGGGAGCTGTTTTTT,CASRFTRTGWDTGELFF,-,-,TRBV7-9,TRBJ2-2
TGTGCCAGCAGTGGGGGGACGGGTTCCTACGAGCAGTACTTC,CASSGGTGSYEQYF,-,-,TRBV2,TRBJ2-7
TGTGCCAGCAGCTTAGCTGGGGCGTCTGAAAAACTGTTTTTT,CASSLAGASEKLFF,many,-,TRBV7-2,TRBJ1-4
TGCGCCAGCAGCTTGGGGGGCGTTCAGTACACAGATACGCAGTATTTT,CASSLGGVQYTDTQYF,-,-,TRBV5-1,TRBJ2-3
TGTGCCAGCAGCCCCAGGGGAAGCGGACCCTACGAGCAGTACTTC,CASSPRGSGPYEQYF,many,-,TRBV4-2,TRBJ2-7
TGTGCCAGCAGCCCTGACAGGGGGACTTCTGAAGCTTTCTTT,CASSPDRGTSEAFF,-,TRBD1,TRBV6-2/TRBV6-3,TRBJ1-1
TGTGCCAGCAGCCCACTAGCGGGGAGCTCCTACAATGAGCAGTTCTTC,CASSPLAGSSYNEQFF,many,TRBD2,TRBV7-9,TRBJ2-1
TGTGCCAGCGGACGACAGGGGGTCTATGGCTACACCTTC,CASGRQGVYGYTF,many,TRBD1,TRBV6-2/TRBV6-3,TRBJ1-2
TGTGCCAGCCAACCCCCCGGGTACAATGAGCAGTTCTTC,CASQPPGYNEQFF,few,-,TRBV3-1,TRBJ2-1
TGTGACAGCAGTTTAGTAGATAATCAGCCCCAGCATTTT,CDSSLVDNQPQHF,once,-,TRBV12-3/TRBV12-4,TRBJ1-5
TGTGCCAGCAGTTATACGCAGGGCTGGCGTGGGGCCAACGTCCTGACTTTC,CASSYTQGWRGANVLTF,-,-,TRBV6-5,TRBJ2-6
TGTGCCAGCAGTCGCCCTGGGACTACCTACAATGAGCAGTTCTTC,CASSRPGTTYNEQFF,many,TRBD2,TRBV7-2,TRBJ2-1
TGTGCCTCCAGGAGCTCCTATAATTCACCCCTCCACTTT,CASRSSYNSPLHF,many,-,TRBV30,TRBJ1-6
TGCAGTGCTCCATTTAGGACAGGGGGCCCAGATACGCAGTATTTT,CSAPFRTGGPDTQYF,few,TRBD1,TRBV20-1,TRBJ2-3
TGTGCCAGCAGCTCAACCCCAGTCCCCACTGAAGCTTTCTTT,CASSSTPVPTEAFF,-,-,TRBV7-8,TRBJ1-1
TGTGCCAGCTCAAATGGACAGGGCGGAGGAAACATTCAGTACTTC,CASSNGQGGGNIQYF,-,TRBD1,TRBV18,TRBJ2-4
TGTGCCAGCATGAATTATGGTGAGCAGTTCTTC,CASMNYGEQFF,-,-,TRBV6-5,TRBJ2-1
TGCAGTGCTAGAGATCTTTCCCCGAGCAATGAGCAGTTCTTC,CSARDLSPSNEQFF,many,-,TRBV20-1,TRBJ2-1
TGCGCCAGCAGCTTGGCCGGGACTCCATCCTACGAGCAGTACTTC,CASSLAGTPSYEQYF,few,-,TRBV5-1,TRBJ2-7
TGCGCCAGCAGCGGTGACACCCCTTCCTACGAGCAGTACTTC,CASSGDTPSYEQYF,-,-,TRBV5-1,TRBJ2-7
TGTGCCAGCAGCTACCCCACCGGGACAATACCTGGCTACACCTTC,CASSYPTGTIPGYTF,few,-,TRBV28,TRBJ1-2
TGTGCCAGCAGTTTAGTGGGGGACAGGGACAGCACAGATACGCAGTATTTT,CASSLVGDRDSTDTQYF,many,TRBD1,TRBV27,TRBJ2-3
TGTGCCTGGAGTGTGACCTCCTACGAGCAGTACTTC,CAWSVTSYEQYF,-,-,TRBV30,TRBJ2-7
TGTGCCAGCAGCTTCGTAAGGGGGCAAGGAGAGCAGTACTTC,CASSFVRGQGEQYF,-,TRBD1,TRBV11-2,TRBJ2-7
TGTGCCAGCAAGACAGGGCCGAACACTGAAGCTTTCTTT,CASKTGPNTEAFF,-,TRBD1,TRBV12-3/TRBV12-4,TRBJ1-1
TGCAGTGCTAGCAGAGGGGTAACCCAGTACTTC,CSASRGVTQYF,-,-,TRBV20-1,TRBJ2-5
TGTGCCAGCAGCCTATGGGGTTCCGACAGGCACTATGGCTACACCTTC,CASSLWGSDRHYGYTF,-,-,TRBV7-9,TRBJ1-2
TGTGCCAGCAGTGCGGGGAGGACAGGCCGGAACACTGAAGCTTTCTTT,CASSAGRTGRNTEAFF,many,TRBD1,TRBV6-6,TRBJ1-1
TGTGCCAGCAGCCGAGCGGGCCCAGAGAACACTGAAGCTTTCTTT,CASSRAGPENTEAFF,few,-,TRBV3-1,TRBJ1-1
TGTGCCAGCAGCCCTCGGGGGACAGGGGTCTACAATGAGCAGTTCTTC,CASSPRGTGVYNEQFF,few,TRBD1,TRBV2,TRBJ2-1
TGTGCCAGCAGCCCCACAGGAGTGGGCACTGAAGCTTTCTTT,CASSPTGVGTEAFF,few,-,TRBV7-9,TRBJ1-1
TGTGCCAGCAGCCAGGGCGCGGGTTCACCCCTCCACTTT,CASSQGAGSPLHF,many,-,TRBV9,TRBJ1-6
TGTGCCAGCAGCAACATGGAGGATACGCAGTATTTT,CASSNMEDTQYF,-,-,TRBV7-2,TRBJ2-3
TGTGCCAGCAGCCTCAGGGTCCTCCAAGATGCGCAGTATTTT,CASSLRVLQDAQYF,-,-,TRBV7-2,TRBJ2-3
TGTGCCAGCAGCAAGAATGAAAAACTGTTTTTT,CASSKNEKLFF,many,-,TRBV2,TRBJ1-4
TGTGCCAGCAGCACTGGGACAGTCCAAGAGACCCAGTACTTC,CASSTGTVQETQYF,few,TRBD1,TRBV5-5,TRBJ2-5
TGCGCCAGCAGCTTGGAAGTAGGGACGAACACCGGGGAGCTGTTTTTT,CASSLEVGTNTGELFF,-,-,TRBV5-1,TRBJ2-2
TGTGCCAGCAGCTTAGCTCTTCGGACAGGCGAGCAGTACTTC,CASSLALRTGEQYF,few,TRBD1,TRBV7-2,TRBJ2-7
TGTGCCAGCAGCTTAGCGGGGGGGCCCACCGGGGAGCTGTTTTTT,CASSLAGGPTGELFF,-,-,TRBV7-2,TRBJ2-2
TGTGCCAGCAGTCTCCGGACTAGCGGGGGGTTGGAGGGAAACATTCAGTACTTC,CASSLRTSGGLEGNIQYF,few,TRBD2,TRBV3-1,TRBJ2-4